What follows are 27 T cell receptor beta chains derived from one specimen sequenced in a study of blood T cell repertoires in COVID-19. Data came from immunoSEQ multiplex PCR; TCRdb stores just in-frame clones and leaves some out. In the table there are under 250,000 clones, roughly 87% of which are singletons. The specimen sequenced was PBMCs or T cells enriched from blood (not recorded which). Receptors originate from a woman between 25 and 40 years old with acute COVID-19.

The chain couples TRBV5-1 to TRBJ1-1; 10 nucleotides line up with TRBD1. The CDR3 runs to 17 residues. Germline CDR1 is SGHRS and CDR2 is YFSETQ. Trimming at V came to 0 bases and at J to 6 bases, leaving 11 bases not matched to a gene. CDR3 sequence reads: CASSLGGTGAARAEAFF. CDR3 coding DNA: TGCGCCAGCAGCTTGGGTGGGACAGGGGCGGCAAGGGCTGAAGCTTTCTTT.

The chain couples TRBV11-2 to TRBJ2-7; D call uncertain. The V end was cut by 0 bases, the J end by 1 base, with 10 bases between. The CDR3 totals 15 residues. In germline, CDR1 is SGHAT, CDR2 FQNNGV. CDR3 sequence: CASSLEGSLSYEQYF. The CDR3, as DNA: TGTGCCAGCAGCTTAGAGGGCTCTCTTTCCTACGAGCAGTACTTC.

The rearrangement joins TRBV6-2 or TRBV6-3 to TRBJ2-7, with D possibly being TRBD2 (6 bases). The CDR3 is 14 residues long. Looked up from germline, CDR1 is MNHEY and CDR2 is SVGEGT. Trimming left V 3 bases short and J 0 bases short, with 9 bases between. Here the CDR3 reads CASSYLGGSYEQYF. The CDR3 DNA reads as TGTGCCAGCAGTTATTTGGGGGGCTCCTACGAGCAGTACTTC.

This clone was seen a single time. V usage is TRBV5-1 and J usage is TRBJ1-1; D is uncertain. Between the trimmed V and J ends, which lost 0 bases and 0 bases, there was a span of 9 bases. Germline assignment: CDR1 SGHRS and CDR2 YFSETQ. The CDR3 has 15 residues. Here the CDR3 reads CASSLEPGMNTEAFF. CDR3 nucleotides: TGCGCCAGCAGCTTGGAGCCAGGCATGAACACTGAAGCTTTCTTT. Full variable domain (remainder filled in from reference TRBV5-1 and TRBJ1-1): KAGVTQTPRYLIKTRGQQVTLSCSPISGHRSVSWYQQTPGQGLQFLFEYFSETQRNKGNFPGRFSGRQFSNSRSEMNVSTLELGDSALYLCASSLEPGMNTEAFFGQGTRLTVV.

This clone was counted only a few times. V gene TRBV12-5 combines with J gene TRBJ1-1; perhaps TRBD1 as D (5 bases). The CDR3 sequence is 12 residues long. Between the trimmed V and J ends, which lost 6 bases and 6 bases, there was a span of 11 bases. Germline CDR1 LGHNT, CDR2 FRNRAP. CDR3 region: CASGRGISEAFF. For the CDR3, the DNA is TGTGCTAGTGGACGGGGGATTTCTGAAGCTTTCTTT. Full variable domain (remainder filled in from reference TRBV12-5 and TRBJ1-1): DARVTQTPRHKVTEMGQEVTMRCQPILGHNTVFWYRQTMMQGLELLAYFRNRAPLDDSGMPKDRFSAEMPDATLATLKIQPSEPRDSAVYFCASGRGISEAFFGQGTRLTVV.

This clone was found once. This rearrangement joins TRBV29-1 to TRBJ1-1, with TRBD1 as a possible D gene (5 bases). The CDR3 extends over 16 amino acids. V lost 7 bases and J lost 7, with 28 bases in between. Per the germline V gene, CDR1 is SQVTM and CDR2 is ANQGSEA. CDR3 amino acids: CSATPTEVGRGGEAFF. DNA of the CDR3: TGCAGCGCTACCCCCACAGAGGTAGGGCGCGGGGGTGAAGCTTTCTTT.

This rearrangement joins TRBV15 to TRBJ1-1, with 8 bases that match TRBD1. Looked up from germline, CDR1 is LNHNV and CDR2 is YYDKDF (reference sequence). The CDR3 is 17 residues long. Trimming at V came to 4 bases and at J to 6 bases, leaving 16 bases not matched to a gene. CDR3 amino acids: CATSIGGRGRLVAEAFF. CDR3 coding DNA: TGTGCCACCAGCATAGGGGGCAGGGGGCGCTTAGTCGCTGAAGCTTTCTTT. Full variable domain (remainder filled in from reference TRBV15 and TRBJ1-1): DAMVIQNPRYQVTQFGKPVTLSCSQTLNHNVMYWYQQKSSQAPKLLFHYYDKDFNNEADTPDNFQSRRPNTSFCFLDIRSPGLGDTAMYLCATSIGGRGRLVAEAFFGQGTRLTVV.

The chain is built from TRBV7-2 and TRBJ1-1; D perhaps matches TRBD1 (6 bases). V gave up 1 base and J gave up 1 base, with 13 bases separating them. Germline-derived CDR1 and CDR2 are SGHTA and FQGNSA. This CDR3 is 16 amino acids long. The CDR3 DNA sequence: TGTGCCAGCAGCTTAGATCCCCCGGACAGGAACACTGAAGCTTTCTTT. Amino acid sequence: CASSLDPPDRNTEAFF. The full variable domain, rest sourced from reference TRBV7-2 and TRBJ1-1, is GAGVSQSPSNKVTEKGKDVELRCDPISGHTALYWYRQSLGQGLEFLIYFQGNSAPDKSGLPSDRFSAERTGGSVSTLTIQRTQQEDSAVYLCASSLDPPDRNTEAFFGQGTRLTVV.

The chain is built from TRBV4-1 and TRBJ2-5; no clear D gene. Looked up from germline, CDR1 is MGHRA and CDR2 is YSYEKL. V was trimmed by 6 bases and J by 5 bases, leaving 7 bases between them. This CDR3 is built from 11 residues. CDR3 sequence: CASRRDETQYF. DNA of the CDR3: TGCGCCAGCAGGCGTGATGAGACCCAGTACTTC.

This chain connects TRBV3-1 (or the pseudogene TRBV3-2) to TRBJ2-3; 8 bases align to TRBD2. CDR3 length: 14 amino acids. Germline V CDR1 and CDR2: LGHDT, YNNKEL (reference sequence). V lost 4 bases and J lost 8; bases outside the gene matches: 8. The CDR3 protein is CASSRVGGAGTQYF. The CDR3 coding sequence is TGTGCCAGCAGCCGCGTCGGGGGGGCCGGTACGCAGTATTTT.

This clone was seen a few times. The chain has TRBV18 and TRBJ1-1; D is perhaps TRBD1 (5 bases). V was shortened by 5 bases and J by 7 bases, with 8 bases between the two germline ends. The CDR3 runs 11 residues. CDR1 and CDR2 (germline): KGHSH, LQKENI. The CDR3 spells CASSDSYEAFF. The CDR3 bases are TGTGCCAGCTCAGACAGCTATGAAGCTTTCTTT.

The V call is TRBV7-2, the J call TRBJ2-2; the D gene is possibly TRBD2 (6 bases). Germline assignment: CDR1 SGHTA and CDR2 FQGNSA. The CDR3 covers 14 residues. The ends were cut back, 0 bases at V and 5 bases at J, with 7 bases in the middle. The DNA for the CDR3 is TGTGCCAGCAGCTTAGCACGGGGGACCGGGGAGCTGTTTTTT. This codes for CASSLARGTGELFF.

This clone was seen just once. The chain is built from TRBV6-5 and TRBJ1-2; D perhaps matches TRBD1 (6 bases). V lost 2 bases to trimming and J lost 5 bases, with 9 bases between them. The CDR3 spans 13 residues. In germline, CDR1 is MNHEY, CDR2 SVGAGI. The CDR3 DNA sequence: TGTGCCAGCAGTTACCAGGGGAAATATGGCTACACCTTC. It is translated as CASSYQGKYGYTF.

The J gene is TRBJ1-6, the V gene TRBV27; 8 nucleotides match TRBD1. Per the germline V gene, CDR1 is MNHEY and CDR2 is SMNVEV (reference sequence). The CDR3 is made up of 14 amino acids. V dropped 6 bases and J dropped 8; count of bases not matched to a gene: 6. CDR3 sequence (DNA): TGTGCCAGCAGGCCGGGACAGGCGTATTCACCCCTCCACTTT. Encoded protein: CASRPGQAYSPLHF.

This rearrangement joins TRBV11-2 to TRBJ2-3; TRBD1 matches 9 bases. CDR1 and CDR2 from the germline V gene are SGHAT and FQNNGV. The CDR3 spans 15 residues. The trim removed 2 bases at V and 3 bases at J, leaving 3 bases unmatched. CDR3: CASSLWDRVTDTQYF. CDR3 nucleotides: TGTGCCAGCAGCTTATGGGACAGGGTGACAGATACGCAGTATTTT.

The chain employs TRBV6-1 and TRBJ2-5; 7 bases are a match to TRBD2. In germline, CDR1 is MNHNS, CDR2 SASEGT. This CDR3 contains 14 residues. The trim removed 7 bases at V and 7 bases at J, leaving 12 bases unmatched. CDR3 loop: CASTGGGGLGTQYF. The CDR3 coding sequence is TGTGCCAGCACCGGTGGGGGAGGGCTAGGGACCCAGTACTTC.

This clone was seen a single time. The chain uses TRBV6-5 and TRBJ1-2, with 7 nucleotides matching TRBD1. The V gene's germline CDR1 is MNHEY and CDR2 SVGAGI. After removal of 0 bases from V and 3 bases from J, the junction contained 7 bases not matched to a gene. The CDR3 is 16 amino acids. CDR3 protein: CASSYSSDREHYGYTF. CDR3 DNA: TGTGCCAGCAGTTACTCGAGCGACAGGGAACACTATGGCTACACCTTC.

The rearrangement uses TRBV28 and TRBJ1-1; 9 positions match TRBD1. Germline CDR1 MDHEN, CDR2 SYDVKM. The CDR3 contains 15 residues. Losses at the gene ends were 10 bases for V and 3 bases for J; bases not matched to a gene: 12. CDR3 amino acids: CATTTGGVSDTEAFF. The DNA for the CDR3 is TGTGCCACCACAACAGGGGGCGTGAGTGACACTGAAGCTTTCTTT.

The rearrangement uses TRBV5-1 and TRBJ2-7; 7 bases are a match to TRBD2. The CDR3 contains 16 residues. Trimming took 4 bases from V and 4 from J; bases not matched to a gene: 14. Germline assignment: CDR1 SGHRS and CDR2 YFSETQ. CDR3 sequence (DNA): TGCGCCAGCAGCACAGGACTAGATTCGCCTAATTACGAGCAGTACTTC. Translated, it gives CASSTGLDSPNYEQYF.

The rearrangement uses TRBV5-1 and TRBJ2-7; possible D gene TRBD1, 6 bases. The CDR3 totals 15 residues. The germline gives CDR1 SGHRS, CDR2 YFSETQ. V was trimmed by 0 bases and J by 2 bases, leaving 12 bases between them. The CDR3 DNA follows: TGCGCCAGCAGCTTGGCTTCGGACAGCCCCTACGAGCAGTACTTC. Its protein is CASSLASDSPYEQYF.

The chain links TRBV7-2 to TRBJ1-5; TRBD1 aligns across 7 bases. Germline assignment: CDR1 SGHTA and CDR2 FQGNSA. The V segment lost 5 bases and the J segment 3 bases; nucleotides outside the gene matches: 7. CDR3 length equals 15 residues. CDR3 sequence reads: CASSQRGTDNQPQHF. The CDR3 DNA sequence: TGTGCCAGCAGCCAGCGGGGGACAGACAATCAGCCCCAGCATTTT.

This chain connects TRBV5-1 to TRBJ1-1; D unclear. This CDR3 has 14 residues. The germline V gene has CDR1 SGHRS and CDR2 YFSETQ. V was clipped by 1 base and J by 1 base, with 8 bases between them. CDR3 bases: TGCGCCAGCAGCTTGAGTTTACAGAACACTGAAGCTTTCTTT. This sequence encodes CASSLSLQNTEAFF.

The chain carries TRBV7-8 and TRBJ2-2; 10 bases fit TRBD2. There are 16 residues in the CDR3. J gave up 4 bases and V 1 base, and 3 bases lay outside the gene matches. Germline CDR1 and CDR2: SGHVS and FQNEAQ. DNA of the CDR3: TGTGCCAGCAGCTTAGTTAGCGGGGGGACCACCGGGGAGCTGTTTTTT. Its protein is CASSLVSGGTTGELFF.

The gene calls are TRBV18 and TRBJ1-1; D gene uncertain. Germline loops: CDR1 KGHSH, CDR2 LQKENI. Deletions cut 5 bases from V and 2 bases from J, with 18 bases between. CDR3 length equals 16 residues. The CDR3 DNA follows: TGTGCCAGCTCAATGGGCAACCCGAAATTCAACACTGAAGCTTTCTTT. This translates into CASSMGNPKFNTEAFF.

In this sample, this clone turned up once. CDR3 sequence: CATSSRDRGEEEETQYF. The CDR3 DNA reads TGTGCCACCAGCAGCCGGGACAGGGGAGAGGAGGAGGAGACCCAGTACTTC. The rearrangement joins TRBV15 to TRBJ2-5; 10 bases map to TRBD1. Looked up from germline, CDR1 is LNHNV and CDR2 is YYDKDF (reference sequence). Trimming took 3 bases from V and 5 from J; bases not matched to a gene: 12. The CDR3 is 17 residues long.

The chain links TRBV27 to TRBJ2-7; 7 nucleotides align to TRBD1. The CDR3 consists of 13 residues. V was clipped by 6 bases and J by 5 bases; unmatched bases: 7. In germline, CDR1 is MNHEY, CDR2 SMNVEV (reference sequence). DNA for the CDR3: TGTGCCAGCAGGTTGACAGGGATGCACGAGCAGTACTTC. Its protein product is CASRLTGMHEQYF.

The CDR3 loop is CATSETTSGGAGTQYF. Written as DNA, the CDR3 is TGTGCCACCAGTGAAACGACTAGCGGAGGGGCCGGTACGCAGTATTTT. V usage is TRBV24-1 and J usage is TRBJ2-3; 9 nucleotides match TRBD2. Germline CDR1 is KGHDR and CDR2 is SFDVKD. The V gene end was trimmed by 4 bases and the J gene end by 8 bases; junction bases not matched to a gene: 12. This CDR3 region has 16 residues.